This TCR beta chain appears in the sequencing data of a study of lymphopenia after photon versus proton radiotherapy. Study-level points and caveats: In patients who died, overall survival fell as post-nadir TCR diversity dropped more.

Remarks on this clone: Its antigen is unidentified.

Profiling relied on immunoSEQ multiplex PCR, and the TCRdb table lists in-frame clones only, not all of them. Among 25,000 to 35,000 clones listed, 85% to 90% were seen once. V shed 3 bases and J shed 3 bases, with 17 bases lying between them. CDR1 and CDR2 (germline): MNHEY, SMNVEV (reference sequence). The CDR3 loop spans 16 amino acids. This sequence originates from a woman aged 45-60 years with pancreatic cancer. The J gene is TRBJ1-1, the V gene TRBV27; D may be TRBD1 (5 bases). This material consisted of peripheral blood, taken from a patient treated with photon-based radiotherapy. The CDR3 nucleotides read TGTGCCAGCAGTTTGACTCTGGGGGGAGGGGACACTGAAGCTTTCTTT. It encodes CASSLTLGGGDTEAFF.